The rows below give T cell receptor beta chains drawn from one sample of a study of blood T cell repertoires in COVID-19. Clones were sequenced by immunoSEQ multiplex PCR, and TCRdb holds only the in-frame ones, with some missing. The data show more than 85,000 clones, roughly 87% seen once. The specimen was peripheral blood. These receptors all come from a man older than 75 with acute or convalescent COVID-19. Each CDR3 is given with its conserved first and last residue. The order of the fields is V gene, D gene, J gene, clone size, CDR3 DNA, CDR3 protein. D genes are given only for firm matches. Rows may omit the clone size; those that give it use once, few, many or a size class.

TRBV3-1/TRBV3-2,-,TRBJ1-5,-,TGTGCCAGCAGCCGCCTAGCGGGGGCGGATCAGCCCCAGCATTTT,CASSRLAGADQPQHF
TRBV25-1,TRBD1,TRBJ2-5,-,TGTGCCAGCAGTGAATTGAGGACAGGGGCCCAAGAGACCCAGTACTTC,CASSELRTGAQETQYF
TRBV11-3,-,TRBJ2-1,-,TGTGCCAGCAGCGCAGCGTGGGGAGTCAATGAGCAGTTCTTC,CASSAAWGVNEQFF
TRBV4-3,TRBD1,TRBJ1-4,-,TGCGCCAGCAGCAGCCAGGGGGAAGAGAGGGAAAAACTGTTTTTT,CASSSQGEEREKLFF
TRBV23-1,-,TRBJ1-6,once,TGCGCCAGCAGTCAAAGGGGGAGGGGGATTTGCTATAATTCACCCCTCCACTTT,CASSQRGRGICYNSPLHF
TRBV2,-,TRBJ2-2,-,TGTGCCAGCAGGGACAGCACCGGGGAGCTGTTTTTT,CASRDSTGELFF
TRBV5-6,-,TRBJ2-7,-,TGTGCCAGCATCCCCGGCGGGGCAGTGGGTGAGCAGTACTTC,CASIPGGAVGEQYF
TRBV19,-,TRBJ1-1,-,TGTGCCAGTAGTAGGAATCAGGACACTGAAGCTTTCTTT,CASSRNQDTEAFF
TRBV7-9,-,TRBJ1-5,-,TGTGCCAGCAGCTTGGGCCTAGGTCAAGCGGATCAGCCCCAGCATTTT,CASSLGLGQADQPQHF
TRBV24-1,TRBD2,TRBJ2-5,once,TGTGCCACCAGTGACTCGGGGGGGGGACTGGAGACCCAGTACTTC,CATSDSGGGLETQYF
TRBV7-8,-,TRBJ2-1,-,TGTGCCAGCAGCTTGAATCGGGGAAATTACAATGAGCAGTTCTTC,CASSLNRGNYNEQFF
TRBV5-4,-,TRBJ1-2,-,TGTGCCAGCAGCTTGGACAGGAAAAACTATGGCTACACCTTC,CASSLDRKNYGYTF
TRBV10-1,-,TRBJ1-1,-,TGCGCCAGCAGTGATCCGGGAAGGAGTACTGAAGCTTTCTTT,CASSDPGRSTEAFF
TRBV28,TRBD1,TRBJ1-2,-,TGTGCCAGCAGTTCTCGGACAGGGGAACCTCATGGCTACACCTTC,CASSSRTGEPHGYTF
TRBV6-5,TRBD1,TRBJ1-1,-,TGTGCCAGCAGTTTGACAGGGGGGAACACTGAAGCTTTCTTT,CASSLTGGNTEAFF
TRBV27,TRBD2,TRBJ2-3,-,TGTGCCAGCAGTTTAGTAGCGGGGGGGTCCGATACGCAGTATTTT,CASSLVAGGSDTQYF
TRBV10-2,-,TRBJ2-5,-,TGCGCCAGCAGTGAGCAGAGCGGGGCAAAGGAAGGGGGGACCCAGTACTTC,CASSEQSGAKEGGTQYF
TRBV12-3/TRBV12-4,-,TRBJ1-1,many,TGTGCCAGCAGTCCAGGGACTGAAGCTTTCTTT,CASSPGTEAFF
TRBV14,TRBD1,TRBJ1-3,-,TGTGCCAGCAGCCATAGACAGGGGGCGAGAAACACCATATATTTT,CASSHRQGARNTIYF
TRBV10-1,-,TRBJ2-1,-,TGCGCAATTACGAGACCAGGGCAGTTCTTC,CAITRPGQFF
TRBV5-1,TRBD1,TRBJ2-1,-,TGCGCCAGCAGCGGGACAGGGCAAAATGAGCAGTTCTTC,CASSGTGQNEQFF
TRBV7-2,TRBD2,TRBJ2-1,-,TGTGCCAGCAGCTTACATAGGACTAGCGGGGCCAACAATGAGCAGTTCTTC,CASSLHRTSGANNEQFF
TRBV11-2,-,TRBJ2-3,-,TGTGCCAGCAGCGTCACACAGGGCGTCAGGACAGATACGCAGTATTTT,CASSVTQGVRTDTQYF
TRBV5-1,TRBD1,TRBJ1-3,-,TGCGCCAGCAGCTTGGAGACGGGACAGGGGGCATTAAACACCATATATTTT,CASSLETGQGALNTIYF
TRBV5-6,TRBD1,TRBJ2-7,-,TGTGCCAGCAGCTTCTACGGGACAGGGGCCTACGAGCAGTACTTC,CASSFYGTGAYEQYF
TRBV18,-,TRBJ1-1,-,TGTGCCAGCTCACGCGCAACAGGTAACACTGAAGCTTTCTTT,CASSRATGNTEAFF
TRBV29-1,TRBD1,TRBJ1-4,-,TGCAGCGTTGCCCGGGACAGTGGGGTAACTAATGAAAAACTGTTTTTT,CSVARDSGVTNEKLFF
TRBV11-2,-,TRBJ2-7,-,TGTGCCAGCAGTCATTTAGCGGATTTTGGGGAGCAGTACTTC,CASSHLADFGEQYF
TRBV5-4,TRBD1,TRBJ1-5,-,TGTGCCAGCAGCTCGGGACAGGGGCAGCCCCAGCATTTT,CASSSGQGQPQHF
TRBV6-2/TRBV6-3,-,TRBJ2-7,-,TGTGCCAGCAGTTACGATGCCAGGGAAGGTTACGAGCAGTACTTC,CASSYDAREGYEQYF
TRBV7-9,-,TRBJ2-7,-,TGTGCCAGCAGCTTAGACACCTACGAGCAGTACTTC,CASSLDTYEQYF
TRBV7-2,-,TRBJ2-5,-,TGTGCCAGCAGCTTAGCGGGAGTAAAGGAGACCCAGTACTTC,CASSLAGVKETQYF
TRBV15,-,TRBJ2-3,-,TGTGCCACCAGCAGGGGACTTCAAGTAGGAGATACGCAGTATTTT,CATSRGLQVGDTQYF
TRBV27,TRBD1,TRBJ1-6,-,TGTGCCAGCAGTTTCGGACAGGGGGTGCATTCACCCCTCCACTTT,CASSFGQGVHSPLHF
TRBV20-1,-,TRBJ1-2,-,TGCAGTGCGCGCGGTGGCTACACCTTC,CSARGGYTF
TRBV28,TRBD2,TRBJ2-3,-,TGTGCCAGCAGCCGGAGCGGGGGCCGTGATACGCAGTATTTT,CASSRSGGRDTQYF
TRBV28,-,TRBJ2-3,-,TGTGCCAGCAGTTCATACAGGGTAGGAGATACGCAGTATTTT,CASSSYRVGDTQYF
TRBV11-2,-,TRBJ2-4,-,TGTGCCAGCCCTGTCCTAGGCATTCAGTACTTC,CASPVLGIQYF
TRBV18,TRBD1,TRBJ1-1,-,TGTGCCAGCTCCCCCTACGGGACAGGGTCTGGGACTGAAGCTTTCTTT,CASSPYGTGSGTEAFF